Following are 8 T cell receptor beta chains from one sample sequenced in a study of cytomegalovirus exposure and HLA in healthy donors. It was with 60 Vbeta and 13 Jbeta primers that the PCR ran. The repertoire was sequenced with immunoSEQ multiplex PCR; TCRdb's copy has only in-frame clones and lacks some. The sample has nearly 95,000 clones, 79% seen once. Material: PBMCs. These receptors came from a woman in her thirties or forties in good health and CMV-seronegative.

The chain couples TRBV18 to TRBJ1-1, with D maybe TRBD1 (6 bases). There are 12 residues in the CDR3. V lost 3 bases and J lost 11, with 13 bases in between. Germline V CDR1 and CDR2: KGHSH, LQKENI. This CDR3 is CASSPNRETAFF. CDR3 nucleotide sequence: TGTGCCAGCTCACCTAACAGGGAAACGGCTTTCTTT.

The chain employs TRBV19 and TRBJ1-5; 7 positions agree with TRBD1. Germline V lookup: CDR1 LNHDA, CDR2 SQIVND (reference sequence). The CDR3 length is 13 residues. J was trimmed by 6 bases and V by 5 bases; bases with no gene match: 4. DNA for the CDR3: TGTGCCAGTAGTCTCGACAGGGTTCAGCCCCAGCATTTT. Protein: CASSLDRVQPQHF.

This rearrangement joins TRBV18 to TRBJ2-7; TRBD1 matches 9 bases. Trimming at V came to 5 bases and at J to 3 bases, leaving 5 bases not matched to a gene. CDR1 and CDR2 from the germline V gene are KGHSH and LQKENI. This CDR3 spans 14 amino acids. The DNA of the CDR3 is TGTGCCAGCTCAATGGACAGGGGAATCTACGAGCAGTACTTC. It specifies CASSMDRGIYEQYF.

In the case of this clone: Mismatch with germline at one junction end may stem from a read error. The CDR3 bases are TGCAGCGTTGGGGCACCCCCCTCCCACGAGCAGTACTTC. Translating gives CSVGAPPSHEQYF. The V and J genes are TRBV29-1 and TRBJ2-7; D gene ambiguous. This CDR3 contains 13 residues. CDR1 is SQVTM, CDR2 ANQGSEA, per germline.

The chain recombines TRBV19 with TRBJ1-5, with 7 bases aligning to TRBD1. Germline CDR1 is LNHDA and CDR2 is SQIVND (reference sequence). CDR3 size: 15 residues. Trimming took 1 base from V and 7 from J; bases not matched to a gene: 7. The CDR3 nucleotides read TGTGCCAGTAGTATAGGGGACAGAGTCCCCCAGCCCCAGCATTTT. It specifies CASSIGDRVPQPQHF.

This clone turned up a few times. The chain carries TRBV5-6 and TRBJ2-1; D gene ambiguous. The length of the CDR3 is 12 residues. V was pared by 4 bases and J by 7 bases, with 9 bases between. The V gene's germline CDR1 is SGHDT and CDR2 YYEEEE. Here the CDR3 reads CASSLQANEQFF. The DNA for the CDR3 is TGTGCCAGCAGCCTCCAAGCGAATGAGCAGTTCTTC.

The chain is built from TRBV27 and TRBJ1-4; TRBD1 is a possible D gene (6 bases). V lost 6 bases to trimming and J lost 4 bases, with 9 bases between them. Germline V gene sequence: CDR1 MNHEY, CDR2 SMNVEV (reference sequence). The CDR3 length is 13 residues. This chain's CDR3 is CASRTDSNEKLFF. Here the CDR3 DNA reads TGTGCCAGCAGGACGGACAGTAATGAAAAACTGTTTTTT.

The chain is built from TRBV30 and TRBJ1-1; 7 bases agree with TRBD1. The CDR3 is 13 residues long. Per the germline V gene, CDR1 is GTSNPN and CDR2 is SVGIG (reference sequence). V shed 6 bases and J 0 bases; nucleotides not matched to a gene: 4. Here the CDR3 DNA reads TGTGCCTGTGAACAGGGGTTGAACACTGAAGCTTTCTTT. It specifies CACEQGLNTEAFF.